One T cell receptor beta chain is described in this entry. Its matching antigen is unknown. Data came from immunoSEQ multiplex PCR; TCRdb stores just in-frame clones and leaves some out. The sample shows more than 2 million clones, approximately 94% of them seen only once. The sample originates from a study of shared clonotypes between healthy human individuals. Whole-study findings and limits: It was anticipated that sequencing depth would influence how many clonotypes donors shared. What naive subsets generally showed was a larger estimated richness than memory subsets showed.

Naive CD8 populations comprised CD45RO-negative cells positively selected for CCR7, excluding terminally differentiated effector memory CD45RA+ cells. Donors were healthy HIV-negative adults without recently reported acute infections or vaccinations. The V gene's germline CDR1 is MDHEN and CDR2 SYDVKM. CDR3 size: 16 residues. Between the trimmed V and J ends, which lost 1 base and 1 base, there was a span of 13 bases. The chain couples TRBV28 to TRBJ1-1; D ambiguous. Sequences were obtained from naive CD8+ T cells sorted from blood. The sequence came from a man between 18 and 29 years old in good health. For the CDR3, the DNA is TGTGCCAGCAGTTTATTGAGGGAGTTGGGGAACACTGAAGCTTTCTTT. Encoded protein: CASSLLRELGNTEAFF.